This T cell receptor (beta chain) was recorded in a study of blood T cell repertoires in COVID-19. In the study overall: PBMCs, B-cell-depleted T cells, or T cells provided the cDNA or gDNA that made up the material.

There are 13 residues in the CDR3. V was pared by 9 bases and J by 1 base, with 13 bases between. CDR1 is ENHRY, CDR2 SYGVKD, per germline. In the original workflow: For nucleated cells, counts were estimated from reference gene primer amplification. Assay: immunoSEQ multiplex PCR; the TCRdb copy retains only in-frame clones and omits some. The V and J calls and the clone size are those of that table, but D and trimming were determined from the DNA. The sample has some 130,000 clones; 84% are singletons. V gene TRBV10-3 combines with J gene TRBJ2-7; the D is unclear. The clonotype was recovered from a man in his sixties with acute or convalescent COVID-19. Sequencing was done on a sample of peripheral blood. The CDR3 spells CAIASTASYEQYF. The CDR3 nucleotides read TGTGCCATAGCGTCGACGGCTTCCTACGAGCAGTACTTC.